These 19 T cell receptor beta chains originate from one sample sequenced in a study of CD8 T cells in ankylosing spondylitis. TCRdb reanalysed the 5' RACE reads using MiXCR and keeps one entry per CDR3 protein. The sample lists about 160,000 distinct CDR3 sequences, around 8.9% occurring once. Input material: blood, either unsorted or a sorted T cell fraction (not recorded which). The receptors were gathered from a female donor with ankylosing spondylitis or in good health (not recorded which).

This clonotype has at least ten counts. This CDR3 reads CASLARGNTDTQYF. The CDR3 region has the DNA TGTGCCAGCCTGGCTAGGGGGAATACAGATACGCAGTATTTT. This rearrangement joins TRBV11-2 to TRBJ2-3, with TRBD1 as a possible D gene (6 bases). Germline CDR1 and CDR2: SGHAT and FQNNGV. The CDR3 runs 14 residues. The V and J ends lost 8 bases and 3 bases respectively, with 15 bases between them.

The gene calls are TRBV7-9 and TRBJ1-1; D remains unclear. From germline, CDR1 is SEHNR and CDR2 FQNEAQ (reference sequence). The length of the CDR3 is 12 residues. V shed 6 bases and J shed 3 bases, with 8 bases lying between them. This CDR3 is CASRYEDTEAFF. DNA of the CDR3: TGTGCCAGCAGATATGAAGACACTGAAGCTTTCTTT.

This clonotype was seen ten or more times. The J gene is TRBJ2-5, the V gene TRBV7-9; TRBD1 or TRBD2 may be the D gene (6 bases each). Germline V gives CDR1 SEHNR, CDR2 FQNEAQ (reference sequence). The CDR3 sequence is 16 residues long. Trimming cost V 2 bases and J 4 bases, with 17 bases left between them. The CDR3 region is CASSLFDERGLETQYF. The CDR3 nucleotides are TGTGCCAGCAGCTTATTCGATGAACGGGGGCTAGAGACCCAGTACTTC.

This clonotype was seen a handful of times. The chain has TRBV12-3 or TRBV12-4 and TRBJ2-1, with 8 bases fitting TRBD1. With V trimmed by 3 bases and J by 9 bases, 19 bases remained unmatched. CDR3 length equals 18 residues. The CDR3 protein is CASSFPLIHRGSGGEQFF. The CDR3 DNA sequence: TGTGCCAGCAGTTTTCCCCTTATCCACAGGGGGTCAGGAGGTGAGCAGTTCTTC.

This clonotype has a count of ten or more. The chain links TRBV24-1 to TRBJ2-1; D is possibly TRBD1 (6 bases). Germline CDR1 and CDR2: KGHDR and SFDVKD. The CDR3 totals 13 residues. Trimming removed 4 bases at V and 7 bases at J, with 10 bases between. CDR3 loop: CATSDRTENEQFF. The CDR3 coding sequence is TGTGCCACCAGTGACCGGACAGAGAATGAGCAGTTCTTC.

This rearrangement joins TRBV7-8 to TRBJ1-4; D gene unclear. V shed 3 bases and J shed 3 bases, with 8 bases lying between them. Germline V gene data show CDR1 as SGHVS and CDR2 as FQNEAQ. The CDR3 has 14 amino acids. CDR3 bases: TGTGCCAGCAGCTTGGAGACGGCTAATGAAAAACTGTTTTTT. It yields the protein CASSLETANEKLFF.

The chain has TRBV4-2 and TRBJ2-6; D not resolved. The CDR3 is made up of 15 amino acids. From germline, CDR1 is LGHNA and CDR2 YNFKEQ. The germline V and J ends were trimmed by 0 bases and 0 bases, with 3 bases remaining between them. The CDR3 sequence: CASSQENSGANVLTF. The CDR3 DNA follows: TGTGCCAGCAGCCAAGAGAACTCTGGGGCCAACGTCCTGACTTTC.

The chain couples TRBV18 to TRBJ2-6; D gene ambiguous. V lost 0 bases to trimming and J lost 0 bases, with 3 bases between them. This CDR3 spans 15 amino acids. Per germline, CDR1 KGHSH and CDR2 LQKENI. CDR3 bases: TGTGCCAGCTCACCACCCGACTCTGGGGCCAACGTCCTGACTTTC. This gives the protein CASSPPDSGANVLTF.

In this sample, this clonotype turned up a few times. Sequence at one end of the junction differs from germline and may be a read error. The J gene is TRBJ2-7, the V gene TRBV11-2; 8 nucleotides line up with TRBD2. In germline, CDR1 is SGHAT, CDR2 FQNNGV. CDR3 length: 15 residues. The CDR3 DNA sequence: TGTGCCAGCAGCTTCTCCGGGACTAGGGATCCCGAGCAGTATTTC. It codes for CASSFSGTRDPEQYF.

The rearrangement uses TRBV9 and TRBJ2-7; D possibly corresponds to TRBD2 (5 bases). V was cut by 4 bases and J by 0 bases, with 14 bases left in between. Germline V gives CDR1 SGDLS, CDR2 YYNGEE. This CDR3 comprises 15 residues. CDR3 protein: CASSPSRDSSYEQYF. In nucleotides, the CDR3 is TGTGCCAGCAGCCCAAGCCGGGATTCCTCCTACGAGCAGTACTTC.

CDR3 bases: TGCAGCGTTATCCCCGACAGGTTACCGAACACCGGGGAGCTGTTTTTT. It specifies CSVIPDRLPNTGELFF. The chain recombines TRBV29-1 with TRBJ2-2; D perhaps matches TRBD1 (6 bases). The CDR3 runs 16 residues. Germline V gene data show CDR1 as SQVTM and CDR2 as ANQGSEA. V lost 5 bases and J 0 bases, leaving 16 bases between the germline ends.

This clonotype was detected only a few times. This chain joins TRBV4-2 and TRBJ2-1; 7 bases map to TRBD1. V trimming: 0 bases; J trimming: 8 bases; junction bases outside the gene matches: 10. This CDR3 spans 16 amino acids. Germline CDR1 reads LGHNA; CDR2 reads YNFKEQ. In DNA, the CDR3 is TGTGCCAGCAGCCAAGATCGGCCAGGGGGAATCGATGAGCAGTTCTTC. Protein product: CASSQDRPGGIDEQFF.

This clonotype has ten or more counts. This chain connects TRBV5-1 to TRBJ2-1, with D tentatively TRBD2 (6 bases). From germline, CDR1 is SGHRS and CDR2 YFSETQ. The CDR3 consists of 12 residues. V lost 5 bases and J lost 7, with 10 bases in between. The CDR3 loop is CASRVAANEQFF. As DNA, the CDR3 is TGCGCCAGCAGAGTAGCGGCAAATGAGCAGTTCTTC. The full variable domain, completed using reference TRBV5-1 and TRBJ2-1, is KAGVTQTPRYLIKTRGQQVTLSCSPISGHRSVSWYQQTPGQGLQFLFEYFSETQRNKGNFPGRFSGRQFSNSRSEMNVSTLELGDSALYLCASRVAANEQFFGPGTRLTVL.

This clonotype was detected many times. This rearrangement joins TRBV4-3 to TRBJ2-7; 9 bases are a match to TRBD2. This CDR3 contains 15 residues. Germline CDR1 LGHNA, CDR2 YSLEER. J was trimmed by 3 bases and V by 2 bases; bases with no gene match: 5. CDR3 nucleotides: TGCGCCAGCAGCCAACGACTAGCGGTCTACTACGAGCAGTACTTC. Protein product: CASSQRLAVYYEQYF.

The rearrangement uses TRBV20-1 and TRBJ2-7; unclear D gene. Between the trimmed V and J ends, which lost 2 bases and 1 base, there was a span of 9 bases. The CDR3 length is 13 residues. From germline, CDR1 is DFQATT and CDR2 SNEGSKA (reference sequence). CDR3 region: CSARLVESYEQYF. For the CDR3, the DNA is TGCAGTGCTAGACTAGTTGAATCCTACGAGCAGTACTTC.

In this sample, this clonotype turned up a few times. CDR3 in amino acids: CASSPFRGSAEKLFF. In DNA, the CDR3 is TGCGCCAGCAGCCCTTTCAGGGGATCCGCTGAAAAACTGTTTTTT. This chain links TRBV4-3 with TRBJ1-4; D possibly corresponds to TRBD1 (6 bases). Germline V gene lookup returns CDR1 LGHNA and CDR2 YSLEER. Trimming removed 4 bases at V and 7 bases at J, with 16 bases between. The CDR3 totals 15 residues.

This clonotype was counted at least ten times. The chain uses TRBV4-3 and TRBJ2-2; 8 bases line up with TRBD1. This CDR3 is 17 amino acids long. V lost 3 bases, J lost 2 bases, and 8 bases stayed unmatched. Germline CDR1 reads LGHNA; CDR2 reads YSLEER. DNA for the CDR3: TGCGCCAGCAGCCAGCCCCCGGGACAGGCCAACACCGGGGAGCTGTTTTTT. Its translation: CASSQPPGQANTGELFF.

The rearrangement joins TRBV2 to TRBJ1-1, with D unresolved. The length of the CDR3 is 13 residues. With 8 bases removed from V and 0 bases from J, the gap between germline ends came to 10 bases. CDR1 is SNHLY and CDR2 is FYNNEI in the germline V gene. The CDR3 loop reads CASPSEVNTEAFF. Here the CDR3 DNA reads TGTGCCAGCCCTTCTGAGGTGAACACTGAAGCTTTCTTT.

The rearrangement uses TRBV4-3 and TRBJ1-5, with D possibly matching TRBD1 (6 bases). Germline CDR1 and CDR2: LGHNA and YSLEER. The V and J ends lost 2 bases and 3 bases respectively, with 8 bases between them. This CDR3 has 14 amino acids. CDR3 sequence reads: CASSQYRVNQPQHF. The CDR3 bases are TGCGCCAGCAGCCAATACAGGGTCAATCAGCCCCAGCATTTT.